These T cell receptor beta chains were read from a single sample in a study of Ad26.COV2.S vaccination and SARS-CoV-2 variants. Assay: immunoSEQ multiplex PCR; the TCRdb copy retains only in-frame clones and omits some. The sample contains 350,000 to 500,000 clones, over 75% of which appear only once. This material consisted of peripheral blood, taken in a trial of Ad26.COV2.S vaccine versus placebo. These receptors were taken from a person aged 18-65 years who received the Ad26.COV2.S COVID-19 vaccine or a placebo. Each CDR3 is given with its conserved first and last residue. Fields, in order: CDR3 DNA, CDR3 protein, D gene, J gene, V gene, clone size. A D gene is named only where the DNA matches it firmly. Not every row has a clone size; where given, it reads once, few, many or a size class.

TGTGCCAGCAGCCAAGATACATGGGGGATCAGATCACCCCTCCACTTT,CASSQDTWGIRSPLHF,NA,TRBJ1-6,TRBV3-1/TRBV3-2,NA
TGTGCCACCTCTCAGGCGCCCGGGGACAATGAGCAGTTCTTC,CATSQAPGDNEQFF,NA,TRBJ2-1,TRBV10-3,NA
TGTGCCAGCTCACAGACGACAGGGCCAACGGGCGAGCAGTACTTC,CASSQTTGPTGEQYF,TRBD1,TRBJ2-7,TRBV18,NA
TGTGCCAGCAGCTTGGTGGGGGGTGAGGGACAGCCCCAGCATTTT,CASSLVGGEGQPQHF,NA,TRBJ1-5,TRBV5-6,few
TGTGCCAGCAGCTTCCAGCGGGGGGCAAACACCGGGGAGCTGTTTTTT,CASSFQRGANTGELFF,TRBD2,TRBJ2-2,TRBV5-4,NA
TGTGCCACCAGTGATAGCGGGACAGTGGCCTACAATGAGCAGTTCTTC,CATSDSGTVAYNEQFF,NA,TRBJ2-1,TRBV24-1,NA
TGTGCCAGCAGTTTTCTAGGGATTAAGTCCCAGTACTTC,CASSFLGIKSQYF,NA,TRBJ2-5,TRBV12-3/TRBV12-4,NA
TGTGCCAGCAGTTCCCCGCCCTCGACAGGTTCCTATGGCTACACCTTC,CASSSPPSTGSYGYTF,NA,TRBJ1-2,TRBV6-5,NA
TGTGCCAGCAGGCGACAGGGCCTGGATGGCTACACCTTC,CASRRQGLDGYTF,TRBD1,TRBJ1-2,TRBV6-5,once
TGTGCCAGCAGTGAATTGGGACAGTCTAATGAAAAACTGTTTTTT,CASSELGQSNEKLFF,TRBD1,TRBJ1-4,TRBV6-1,NA
TGCGCCAGCAGCCAATTGAGGGGACAGGGATACTACGAGCAGTACTTC,CASSQLRGQGYYEQYF,TRBD1,TRBJ2-7,TRBV4-1,NA
TGTGCCAGCAGCTTAGGGAACACCCCCACGACCCAGTACTTC,CASSLGNTPTTQYF,NA,TRBJ2-5,TRBV7-6,once
TGTGCCAGCAGCTTGGCTAAAAGGAATGAGCAGTTCTTC,CASSLAKRNEQFF,NA,TRBJ2-1,TRBV5-5,few
TGCGCCAGCAGCCAAGAGGCCAGCGACCAAGAGACCCAGTACTTC,CASSQEASDQETQYF,NA,TRBJ2-5,TRBV4-1,NA
TGTGCCAGCAGCGAGACTAGCAGCGCAGATACGCAGTATTTT,CASSETSSADTQYF,TRBD2,TRBJ2-3,TRBV2,NA
TGTGCCAGCAGTACGATGCCTCGGGGCGCAGATGAGCAGTTCTTC,CASSTMPRGADEQFF,NA,TRBJ2-1,TRBV6-6,NA
TGTGCCAGCAGTTATTACGGGCCCGGCACCGGGGAGCTGTTTTTT,CASSYYGPGTGELFF,NA,TRBJ2-2,TRBV6-2/TRBV6-3,once
TGTGCCAGCAGCTTAACGGGGCTAGACCAAGAGACCCAGTACTTC,CASSLTGLDQETQYF,NA,TRBJ2-5,TRBV7-3,once
TGCGCCAGCAGCTTGGTCTCAGGGGCTGGGCAGCCCCAGCATTTT,CASSLVSGAGQPQHF,NA,TRBJ1-5,TRBV5-1,NA
TGTGCCAGCAGCCGCACGGCCGGGGAGGCGGCCAAAAACATTCAGTACTTC,CASSRTAGEAAKNIQYF,NA,TRBJ2-4,TRBV7-3,NA
TGTGCCAGCAGTCAAGAGCTACGGGAGACCCAGTACTTC,CASSQELRETQYF,NA,TRBJ2-5,TRBV28,NA
TGTGCCAGCGAGGGACCCCTTAACATGAACACTGAAGCTTTCTTT,CASEGPLNMNTEAFF,NA,TRBJ1-1,TRBV18,NA
TGTGCCAGCAGCTTACTAGCGGGGGGGTACCAAGAGACCCAGTACTTC,CASSLLAGGYQETQYF,TRBD2,TRBJ2-5,TRBV5-6,once
TGTGCCAGCAGTTTGGGGAGGGGGGGAATCACAGATACGCAGTATTTT,CASSLGRGGITDTQYF,NA,TRBJ2-3,TRBV28,NA
TGTGCCAGTAGTATGTGGCCAGGGGACGAGAACGAGCAGTACTTC,CASSMWPGDENEQYF,NA,TRBJ2-7,TRBV19,once
TGTGCCAGTAGTGCATTATTTAATCAGCCCCAGCATTTT,CASSALFNQPQHF,NA,TRBJ1-5,TRBV19,NA
TGTGCCAGCAGTATCCGGGGCACCATATATTTT,CASSIRGTIYF,NA,TRBJ1-3,TRBV28,NA
TGTGCCACCAGCGTCCGGAGTACTAATGAAAAACTGTTTTTT,CATSVRSTNEKLFF,NA,TRBJ1-4,TRBV15,NA
TGTGCCAGCAGCTCTGAAGCGGGGGGCACTCAAGAGACCCAGTACTTC,CASSSEAGGTQETQYF,TRBD2,TRBJ2-5,TRBV7-9,NA
TGTGCCAGCAGCTTGGGGGCTACAGGGGGCGGCTACGAGCAGTACTTC,CASSLGATGGGYEQYF,TRBD1,TRBJ2-7,TRBV5-6,NA
TGTGCCAGCAGCCCGACCTATACGAACACCGGGGAGCTGTTTTTT,CASSPTYTNTGELFF,NA,TRBJ2-2,TRBV11-2,once
TGCGCCAGCAGCTTGGATTTAGGAATGCGGGTTTTCGGTTGGGATGAGCAGTTCTTC,CASSLDLGMRVFGWDEQFF,NA,TRBJ2-1,TRBV5-1,NA
TGTGCCAGCAGCGCACTCTTAGAGGGAGTCACTGAAGCTTTCTTT,CASSALLEGVTEAFF,NA,TRBJ1-1,TRBV9,once
TGTGCCAGCAGTCCTAGCGCATTGGACAGGGCGAACACCGGGGAGCTGTTTTTT,CASSPSALDRANTGELFF,TRBD1,TRBJ2-2,TRBV11-2,NA
TGTGCCAGCAGCTTAAGTCGAGATACGCAGTATTTT,CASSLSRDTQYF,NA,TRBJ2-3,TRBV7-8,NA
TGTGCCAGTAGTCGGACAGGGGGCTACGAGCAGTACTTC,CASSRTGGYEQYF,TRBD1,TRBJ2-7,TRBV19,few
TGTGCCAGCAGCTTAACAGACAGGGGTGACTATGGCTACACCTTC,CASSLTDRGDYGYTF,TRBD1,TRBJ1-2,TRBV7-6,NA
TGTGCCAGCAGTTGGGGACAGGGGGCGGATACGCAGTATTTT,CASSWGQGADTQYF,TRBD1,TRBJ2-3,TRBV27,NA
TGTGCCAGTAGTATAGGGAGAAGGACTGATTCACCCCTCCACTTT,CASSIGRRTDSPLHF,NA,TRBJ1-6,TRBV19,once
TGTGCCAGCAGTTTGACAGGGATAGCAAGCTATGGCTACACCTTC,CASSLTGIASYGYTF,TRBD1,TRBJ1-2,TRBV6-5,few
TGTGCCAGCAGTGACTCGATGACTAGCGGGGTCAATGAGCAGTTCTTC,CASSDSMTSGVNEQFF,TRBD2,TRBJ2-1,TRBV6-4,NA